Listed below are T cell receptor beta chains from one sample, sequenced in a study of T cell responses to AZD1222 COVID-19 vaccine. Here immunoSEQ multiplex PCR was the method, and the copy in TCRdb shows in-frame clones only, minus some. The table has some 190,000 clones, around 87% seen once. This material consisted of peripheral blood, taken on day 0 of AZD1222 vaccination. These TCRs come from an adult in good health. Both conserved end residues are part of each CDR3. Fields, in order: J gene, V gene, D gene, CDR3 protein. A D gene is named only where the DNA matches it firmly.

>TRBJ2-3|TRBV24-1|-
CATSDSGTLRTDTQYF
>TRBJ1-6|TRBV7-3|TRBD1
CASSLTGGVNSPLHF
>TRBJ2-7|TRBV7-6|TRBD2
CASSPPVRGGIESSYEQYF
>TRBJ2-4|TRBV4-2|TRBD2
CASSQDTGLAVAKNIQYF
>TRBJ2-1|TRBV9|-
CASSVRGGAYNEQFF
>TRBJ2-7|TRBV11-3|-
CASSFSGPQREQYF
>TRBJ1-1|TRBV18|TRBD1
CASSPEGAVTEAFF
>TRBJ2-6|TRBV7-2|-
CASTQTPWNVLTF
>TRBJ1-1|TRBV12-3/TRBV12-4|-
CASSLSTNTEAFF
>TRBJ1-5|TRBV6-5|-
CATHSEGNQPQHF
>TRBJ2-5|TRBV5-5|-
CASSLGTYQETQYF
>TRBJ1-5|TRBV7-9|TRBD1
CASSKRQGAEPQHF
>TRBJ1-6|TRBV6-2/TRBV6-3|TRBD1
CASSLYRGRNSPLHF
>TRBJ1-6|TRBV7-2|-
CASSLDRAYNSPLHF
>TRBJ1-5|TRBV21-1|-
CASSKSGPNQPQHF
>TRBJ2-7|TRBV12-3/TRBV12-4|-
CASSLPPRNEQYF
>TRBJ2-1|TRBV6-5|TRBD2
CASSSGGVFYEQFF
>TRBJ1-5|TRBV6-2/TRBV6-3|-
CASSSYITGGNQPQHF
>TRBJ2-5|TRBV4-2|-
CASSQSGGEETQYF
>TRBJ1-2|TRBV28|TRBD1
CASSSGQPNYGYTF
>TRBJ2-1|TRBV19|-
CASRGTGAYNEQFF
>TRBJ1-5|TRBV7-9|TRBD1
CASSLGTGHQPQHF
>TRBJ1-5|TRBV10-3|-
CAISEGGTDQPQHF
>TRBJ2-7|TRBV5-1|-
CASSSGQQTYEQYF
>TRBJ1-4|TRBV5-1|TRBD1
CASRDRGQNEKLFF
>TRBJ1-6|TRBV2|-
CASTGVIYSETGSPLHF
>TRBJ1-2|TRBV4-1|-
CASSQPHSYGYTF
>TRBJ1-2|TRBV11-2|-
CASSLIGNYGYTF
>TRBJ2-3|TRBV2|TRBD2
CASSGLAGGEYTDTQYF
>TRBJ2-1|TRBV7-3|TRBD1
CASSLDRGQGSYNEQFF
>TRBJ2-1|TRBV6-5|-
CASSSGQGYNEQFF
>TRBJ2-3|TRBV9|-
CASSGTSTDTQYF
>TRBJ1-1|TRBV4-3|-
CASSQGLPSTNTEAFF
>TRBJ1-5|TRBV30|TRBD1
CAIGQGDQPQHF
>TRBJ1-6|TRBV2|TRBD1
CASTLGQNYNSPLHF
>TRBJ1-1|TRBV15|-
CATSRDVARGAEAFF
>TRBJ1-5|TRBV19|TRBD1
CASSIGTGFYSNQPQHF
>TRBJ2-5|TRBV6-1|TRBD2
CASSDRTSGETQYF
>TRBJ1-1|TRBV15|TRBD1
CATSRETGTANTEAFF
>TRBJ2-1|TRBV5-1|TRBD2
CASSLGLASYNEQFF
>TRBJ1-2|TRBV5-5|TRBD1
CASSLSNWDRPNYGYTF
>TRBJ2-2|TRBV4-1|TRBD1
CASSHRTGGTGELFF
>TRBJ2-4|TRBV2|-
CASSDGEIAKNIQYF
>TRBJ1-1|TRBV5-1|TRBD1
CASTSETGGMGTEAFF
>TRBJ1-1|TRBV19|TRBD1
CASRDRVGTEAFF
>TRBJ2-3|TRBV29-1|-
CSVQTVEDPDTQYF
>TRBJ2-7|TRBV4-1|-
CASSQEPVAKYF
>TRBJ2-7|TRBV27|-
CASSFSDPTYEQYF
>TRBJ1-2|TRBV19|-
CASSKTGPRTYGYTF
>TRBJ1-1|TRBV4-1|TRBD1
CASSQVTRGEGEAFF